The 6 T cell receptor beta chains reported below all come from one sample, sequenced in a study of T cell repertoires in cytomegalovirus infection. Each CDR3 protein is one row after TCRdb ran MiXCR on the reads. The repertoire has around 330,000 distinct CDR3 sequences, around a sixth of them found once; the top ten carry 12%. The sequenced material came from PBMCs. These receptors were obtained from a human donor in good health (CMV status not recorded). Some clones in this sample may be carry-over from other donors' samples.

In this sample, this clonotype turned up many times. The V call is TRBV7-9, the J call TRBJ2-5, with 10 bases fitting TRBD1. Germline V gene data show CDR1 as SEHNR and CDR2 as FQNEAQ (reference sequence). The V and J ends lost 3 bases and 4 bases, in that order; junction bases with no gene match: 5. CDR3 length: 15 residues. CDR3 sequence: CASSLGQGMAETQYF. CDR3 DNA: TGTGCCAGCAGCTTGGGACAGGGGATGGCAGAGACCCAGTACTTC.

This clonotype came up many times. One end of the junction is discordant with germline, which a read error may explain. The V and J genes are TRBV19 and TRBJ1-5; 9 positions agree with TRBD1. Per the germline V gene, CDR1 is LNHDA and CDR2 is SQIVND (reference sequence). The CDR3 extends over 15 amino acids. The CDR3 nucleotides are TGTGCAAGTAAGGGGACAGGGTCAATTCTACAGCCCCAGCATTTT. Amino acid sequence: CASKGTGSILQPQHF. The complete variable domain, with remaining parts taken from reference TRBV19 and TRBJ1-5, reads DGGITQSPKYLFRKEGQNVTLSCEQNLNHDAMYWYRQDPGQGLRLIYYSQIVNDFQKGDIAEGYSVSREKKESFPLTVTSAQKNPTAFYLCASKGTGSILQPQHFGDGTRLSIL.

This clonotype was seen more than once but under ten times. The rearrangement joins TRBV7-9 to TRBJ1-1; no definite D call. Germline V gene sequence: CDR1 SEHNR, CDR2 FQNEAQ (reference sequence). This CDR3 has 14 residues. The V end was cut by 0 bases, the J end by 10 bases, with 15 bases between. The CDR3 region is CASSLASRSGGAFF. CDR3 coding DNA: TGTGCCAGCAGCTTAGCGTCTAGGTCCGGCGGAGCTTTCTTT.

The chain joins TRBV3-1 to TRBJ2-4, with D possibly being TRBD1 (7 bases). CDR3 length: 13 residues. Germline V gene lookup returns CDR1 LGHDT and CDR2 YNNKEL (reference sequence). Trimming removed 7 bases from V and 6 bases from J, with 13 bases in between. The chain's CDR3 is CASTYRGGNIQYF. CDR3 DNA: TGTGCCAGCACCTACAGGGGAGGAAACATTCAGTACTTC.

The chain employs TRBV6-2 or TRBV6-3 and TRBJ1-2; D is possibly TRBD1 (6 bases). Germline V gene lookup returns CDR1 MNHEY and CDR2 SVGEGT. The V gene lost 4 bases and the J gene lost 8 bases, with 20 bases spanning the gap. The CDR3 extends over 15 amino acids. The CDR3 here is CASSWPPRTAVGYTF. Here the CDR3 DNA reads TGTGCCAGCAGTTGGCCACCGAGGACAGCTGTAGGCTACACCTTC.

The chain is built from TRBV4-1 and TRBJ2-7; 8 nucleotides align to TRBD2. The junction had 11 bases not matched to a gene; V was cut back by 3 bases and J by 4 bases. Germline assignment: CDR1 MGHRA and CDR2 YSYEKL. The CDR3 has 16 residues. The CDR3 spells CASSQDQLAGNYEQYF. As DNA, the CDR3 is TGCGCCAGCAGCCAGGACCAATTAGCGGGGAATTACGAGCAGTACTTC.